The clone carrying this TCR beta chain was recorded a few times. In TCRdb, the 5' RACE reads were re-called with MiXCR into one record per CDR3 protein. The sample shows 95,000 to 120,000 distinct CDR3 sequences, about 12% of them seen only once. These data belong to a study of early T cells in non-severe SARS-CoV-2 infection. The germline V and J ends were trimmed by 6 bases and 0 bases, with 9 bases remaining between them. Germline CDR1 reads LNHDA; CDR2 reads SQIVND (reference sequence). The CDR3 length is 13 residues. The specimen sequenced was whole blood. This receptor was taken from an adult who was a healthcare worker with PCR-confirmed SARS-CoV-2 infection or an uninfected control (not recorded which). The rearrangement uses TRBV19 and TRBJ2-7, with D perhaps TRBD1 or TRBD2 (6 bases each). CDR3 sequence: CASSRGRSYEQYF. CDR3 in DNA: TGTGCCAGTAGCCGGGGGCGCTCCTACGAGCAGTACTTC.